Below, 30 T cell receptor beta chains from the same sample are listed, as sequenced in a study of T cells in Graves' hyperthyroidism and ophthalmopathy. The source material, RNA transcripts, was used to amplify TCR beta CDR3 regions. RT-PCR in the first round (using the HTBI primer set) targeted the TCR CDR3. TCRdb recomputed calls from the multiplex PCR reads with MiXCR, one row per CDR3 protein. The table includes about 610,000 distinct CDR3 sequences, around 45% detected once. The sample was peripheral blood or thyroid tissue (not recorded which). The receptors shown here come from a woman aged 18-29 years with Graves' hyperthyroidism.

A word on this clonotype: The conserved closing phenylalanine or tryptophan is absent in this CDR3, likely reflecting a read error. The DNA is left out, because the CDR3 cannot be placed on it with certainty; the CDR3 is given as TCRdb lists it. The chain has TRBV10-3 and TRBJ2-7; the D segment call TRBD2 is taken from the table without a DNA check. Germline V gene lookup returns CDR1 ENHRY and CDR2 SYGVKD. The CDR3 adds up to 13 amino acids, both ends counted. This CDR3 reads CAISEQVRGIMYL.

This clonotype was picked up many times. The junction does not match germline at one end; this may be a read error. The chain is built from TRBV7-7 and TRBJ2-2; D not resolved. The CDR3 spans 14 residues. The germline V gene has CDR1 SSHAT and CDR2 FNYEAQ (reference sequence). CDR3 nucleotides: TGTGCTAGCAGCTCGCGATCCCCCACCGGGGAGCTGTTTTTT. Its translation is CASSSRSPTGELFF.

This clonotype was seen at least ten times. V gene TRBV4-1 combines with J gene TRBJ2-5; the match to TRBD1 covers 10 bases. The CDR3 is 16 amino acids. Trimming at V came to 4 bases and at J to 5 bases, leaving 10 bases not matched to a gene. Germline V lookup: CDR1 MGHRA, CDR2 YSYEKL. The CDR3 DNA sequence: TGCGCCAGCAGCCGTCTTGGGACAGGGGCGATTGAGACCCAGTACTTC. Its translation: CASSRLGTGAIETQYF.

This clonotype showed up many times. The chain has TRBV5-6 and TRBJ1-2; D unclear. The CDR3 totals 13 residues. V lost 0 bases, J lost 3 bases, and 6 bases lay in between. Germline V gene lookup returns CDR1 SGHDT and CDR2 YYEEEE. This CDR3 reads CASSLVEYYGYTF. The CDR3 DNA is TGTGCCAGCAGCTTGGTAGAATACTATGGCTACACCTTC.

V is TRBV24-1 and J is TRBJ2-5; 10 bases fit TRBD2. CDR1 and CDR2 from the germline V gene are KGHDR and SFDVKD. With 5 bases clipped from V and 5 bases from J, the junction kept 10 bases outside the gene matches. This CDR3 spans 16 amino acids. The DNA for the CDR3 is TGTGCCACCAGTGCCGGAGCGGGAGGGCCCCAGGAGACCCAGTACTTC. Its protein product is CATSAGAGGPQETQYF.

This clonotype was seen ten or more times. This chain joins TRBV6-6 and TRBJ2-7, with 7 bases lining up with TRBD1. This CDR3 has 13 residues. Germline loops: CDR1 MNHNY, CDR2 SVGAGI (reference sequence). With 4 bases clipped from V and 2 bases from J, the junction kept 2 bases outside the gene matches. CDR3 nucleotides: TGTGCCAGCAGTTTCGACAGGGCCTACGAGCAGTACTTC. It codes for CASSFDRAYEQYF.

The chain uses TRBV19 and TRBJ1-1; 8 bases agree with TRBD1. Trimming at V came to 7 bases and at J to 5 bases, leaving 9 bases not matched to a gene. CDR1 is LNHDA, CDR2 SQIVND, per germline (reference sequence). This CDR3 contains 14 residues. The DNA for the CDR3 is TGTGCCAGTAACCGCGGGACAGGCGCTACTGAAGCTTTCTTT. It is translated as CASNRGTGATEAFF.

The chain links TRBV4-1 to TRBJ2-7, with 10 bases fitting TRBD2. The germline CDR1 and CDR2 sequences are MGHRA and YSYEKL. The length of the CDR3 is 15 residues. Losses at the gene ends were 1 base for V and 4 bases for J; bases not matched to a gene: 4. The CDR3 nucleotides read TGCGCCAGCAGCCAAGGCCCGGGACTAGCGTACGAGCAGTACTTC. Encoded protein: CASSQGPGLAYEQYF.

This clonotype showed up just a few times. This sequence joins TRBV6-6 and TRBJ2-7; D ambiguous. With 0 bases removed from V and 2 bases from J, the gap between germline ends came to 11 bases. The CDR3 loop spans 15 amino acids. In germline, CDR1 is MNHNY, CDR2 SVGAGI (reference sequence). Here the CDR3 DNA reads TGTGCCAGCAGTTACTCCCTCAGGCTCGCCTACGAGCAGTACTTC. Amino acids: CASSYSLRLAYEQYF.

Ten or more counts support this clonotype. In DNA form, the CDR3 reads TGTGCCAGCAGACCGGGACAGACCCCGGAGACCCAGTACTTC. It specifies CASRPGQTPETQYF. The chain joins TRBV12-3 or TRBV12-4 to TRBJ2-5; 7 nucleotides match TRBD1. The trim removed 6 bases at V and 5 bases at J, leaving 9 bases unmatched. The CDR3 is 14 residues long.

The V call is TRBV27, the J call TRBJ2-7, with a possible D match to TRBD1 (6 bases). The CDR3 runs to 15 residues. Germline V gives CDR1 MNHEY, CDR2 SMNVEV (reference sequence). With 0 bases removed from V and 4 bases from J, the gap between germline ends came to 13 bases. CDR3 DNA: TGTGCCAGCAGTTTATCTGGGGTGAGGGGGTACGAGCAGTACTTC. This translates into CASSLSGVRGYEQYF.

The count of this clonotype is one. This chain joins TRBV2 and TRBJ1-2; D is unresolved. Germline CDR1 and CDR2: SNHLY and FYNNEI. V gave up 6 bases and J gave up 12 bases, with 17 bases separating them. The CDR3 is 12 amino acids. The CDR3 nucleotides read TGTGCCAGCAGCCCCCGGGCCTATGACGACACCTTC. It codes for CASSPRAYDDTF.

This clonotype was seen at least ten times. V usage is TRBV5-1 and J usage is TRBJ1-1; no reliable D call. With 4 bases removed from V and 5 bases from J, the gap between germline ends came to 15 bases. The CDR3 runs 14 residues. Germline V lookup: CDR1 SGHRS, CDR2 YFSETQ. The CDR3 sequence: CASSPHRHGTEAFF. The CDR3 coding sequence is TGCGCCAGCAGCCCACACCGACACGGGACTGAAGCTTTCTTT.

On this clonotype itself: This clone may be a read error of a much larger clone one base away. This rearrangement joins TRBV7-9 to TRBJ1-1, with a weak D call TRBD1 (5 bases). CDR3 length equals 16 residues. Germline V gives CDR1 SEHNR, CDR2 FQNEAQ (reference sequence). The CDR3 nucleotides are TGCGCCAGCAGCCAAGGAACGGGACGCAGGAACACTGAAGCTTTCTTT. As protein: CASSQGTGRRNTEAFF.

This clonotype was seen at least ten times. The chain has TRBV2 and TRBJ1-5; no definite D call. Trimming shortened V by 3 bases and J by 4 bases, and 7 bases separated the two germline ends. CDR1 and CDR2 from the germline V gene are SNHLY and FYNNEI. CDR3 length: 13 amino acids. This CDR3 is CASSDDWNQPQHF. CDR3 DNA sequence: TGTGCCAGCAGTGATGACTGGAATCAGCCCCAGCATTTT.

The rearrangement links TRBV7-9 to TRBJ2-5; 7 nucleotides align to TRBD1. There are 14 residues in the CDR3. J lost 4 bases, V lost 5 bases, and 7 bases had no gene match. In germline, CDR1 is SEHNR, CDR2 FQNEAQ (reference sequence). CDR3 nucleotides: TGTGCCAGCAGCCGGCCGACAGGGCTAGAGACCCAGTACTTC. Translating it yields CASSRPTGLETQYF.

The gene calls are TRBV29-1 and TRBJ1-2; TRBD1 is a possible D gene (6 bases). Per germline, CDR1 SQVTM and CDR2 ANQGSEA. Trimming took 0 bases from V and 4 from J, leaving 15 bases between them. CDR3 length: 15 amino acids. CDR3 amino acids: CSVEEATARGYGYTF. The CDR3 region has the DNA TGCAGCGTTGAAGAGGCGACAGCCAGGGGCTATGGCTACACCTTC.

The chain has TRBV20-1 and TRBJ2-5; 8 bases map to TRBD2. V dropped 8 bases and J dropped 5; count of bases not matched to a gene: 4. The CDR3 length is 11 residues. Germline CDR1 is DFQATT and CDR2 is SNEGSKA (reference sequence). CDR3 sequence: CSSRLAETQYF. The CDR3 DNA is TGCAGTTCAAGACTAGCGGAGACCCAGTACTTC.

The chain employs TRBV20-1 and TRBJ1-4; TRBD1 might be the D (6 bases). V was cut by 1 base and J by 7 bases, with 16 bases left in between. Germline-derived CDR1 and CDR2 are DFQATT and SNEGSKA (reference sequence). The CDR3 is 15 amino acids. The CDR3 DNA is TGCAGTGCTAGAGTTGGGGGGGCTCATGGTGAAAAACTGTTTTTT. This codes for CSARVGGAHGEKLFF.

In its sample, this clonotype was seen many times. The chain combines TRBV6-2 or TRBV6-3 with TRBJ1-1; D uncertain. The CDR3 totals 14 residues. Germline V gene lookup returns CDR1 MNHEY and CDR2 SVGEGT. Trimming cost V 2 bases and J 4 bases, with 11 bases left between them. The CDR3 protein is CASSYVSLGTEAFF. CDR3 in DNA: TGTGCCAGCAGTTACGTCTCTTTAGGCACTGAAGCTTTCTTT.

The chain is built from TRBV7-8 and TRBJ2-1; weak D call: TRBD2 (5 bases). The CDR3 sequence is 15 residues long. Trimming pared 2 bases from V and 3 bases from J, leaving 11 bases between. Per the germline V gene, CDR1 is SGHVS and CDR2 is FQNEAQ. CDR3 coding DNA: TGTGCCAGCAGCTTATGGCGAGGGATCTACAATGAGCAGTTCTTC. Amino acid sequence: CASSLWRGIYNEQFF.

The V gene is TRBV29-1, the J gene TRBJ1-5; D may be TRBD1 (5 bases). From germline, CDR1 is SQVTM and CDR2 ANQGSEA. The CDR3 consists of 12 residues. CDR3 region: CSYSGGGQPQHF. The CDR3 DNA is TGCAGTTACTCGGGGGGAGGGCAGCCCCAGCATTTT.

This clonotype occurred once. The rearrangement links TRBV25-1 to TRBJ2-7, with TRBD1 matching over 9 bases. The CDR3 consists of 15 residues. V lost 4 bases to trimming and J lost 7 bases; unmatched junction nucleotides: 11. CDR1 MGHDK and CDR2 SYGVNS come from the germline V gene. The CDR3: CASSATGGAYNEQYF. As DNA, the CDR3 is TGTGCCAGCAGTGCAACAGGGGGCGCGTACAATGAGCAGTACTTC.

The J gene is TRBJ1-2, the V gene TRBV29-1; TRBD1 matches 7 bases. J lost 5 bases, V lost 8 bases, and 5 bases had no gene match. Germline CDR1 is SQVTM and CDR2 is ANQGSEA. This CDR3 contains 11 residues. The CDR3 loop reads CSRGQSYGYTF. CDR3 nucleotide sequence: TGCAGCCGGGGACAGTCTTATGGCTACACCTTC.

The rearrangement uses TRBV5-1 and TRBJ1-2; 9 bases fit TRBD1. This CDR3 spans 14 amino acids. V shed 4 bases and J 3 bases; nucleotides not matched to a gene: 4. From germline, CDR1 is SGHRS and CDR2 YFSETQ. DNA for the CDR3: TGCGCCAGCAGCGGGGGACAGGGAGACTATGGCTACACCTTC. It codes for CASSGGQGDYGYTF.

The chain combines TRBV19 with TRBJ1-3, with 8 bases aligning to TRBD1. Trimming took 10 bases from V and 8 from J; bases not matched to a gene: 16. Germline V lookup: CDR1 LNHDA, CDR2 SQIVND (reference sequence). The CDR3 totals 15 residues. In DNA form, the CDR3 reads TGTGCCACGCGAGACAGGGGCGGATATGGCTACACCATATATTTT. Encoded protein: CATRDRGGYGYTIYF.

A few counts support this clonotype. The chain joins TRBV11-3 to TRBJ2-6; perhaps TRBD2 as D (6 bases). V dropped 3 bases and J dropped 2 bases, with 11 bases sitting between them. CDR1 and CDR2 from the germline V gene are SGHNT and YENEEA. This CDR3 is built from 16 residues. This CDR3 reads CASSFPRGAGANVLTF. The CDR3 region has the DNA TGTGCCAGCAGCTTTCCGCGGGGAGCTGGGGCCAACGTCCTGACTTTC. Full variable domain (outside the CDR3, taken from reference TRBV11-3 and TRBJ2-6): EAGVVQSPRYKIIEKKQPVAFWCNPISGHNTLYWYLQNLGQGPELLIRYENEEAVDDSQLPKDRFSAERLKGVDSTLKIQPAELGDSAVYLCASSFPRGAGANVLTFGAGSRLTVL.

At least ten counts were recorded for this clonotype. The chain joins TRBV9 to TRBJ2-7, with TRBD2 matching over 9 bases. The germline V gene encodes CDR1 SGDLS and CDR2 YYNGEE. The CDR3 totals 17 residues. V dropped 3 bases and J dropped 0; count of bases not matched to a gene: 10. The CDR3 bases are TGTGCCAGCAGCGCAGGACTAGCGTTCGGGACCTCCTACGAGCAGTACTTC. As protein: CASSAGLAFGTSYEQYF. Variable domain in full (rest from reference TRBV9 and TRBJ2-7): DSGVTQTPKHLITATGQRVTLRCSPRSGDLSVYWYQQSLDQGLQFLIQYYNGEERAKGNILERFSAQQFPDLHSELNLSSLELGDSALYFCASSAGLAFGTSYEQYFGPGTRLTVT.

In the case of this clonotype: One base away lies a much larger clone, so this may be a sequencing read error. V and J are TRBV4-1 and TRBJ2-5; possible D gene TRBD2, 6 bases. From germline, CDR1 is MGHRA and CDR2 YSYEKL. The CDR3 contains 15 residues. Here the CDR3 reads CASSRAGKGGEAQYF. In nucleotides, the CDR3 is TGCGCCAGCAGCCGGGCGGGGAAGGGAGGAGAGGCCCAGTACTTC.

This clonotype was recorded many times. The chain couples TRBV10-3 to TRBJ1-5; D is undetermined. Germline CDR1 reads ENHRY; CDR2 reads SYGVKD. The germline V and J ends were trimmed by 4 bases and 4 bases, with 11 bases remaining between them. The CDR3 sequence is 14 residues long. CDR3 nucleotide sequence: TGTGCCATCAGTGGAGCAGAGAGGAATCAGCCCCAGCATTTT. Translating it yields CAISGAERNQPQHF.